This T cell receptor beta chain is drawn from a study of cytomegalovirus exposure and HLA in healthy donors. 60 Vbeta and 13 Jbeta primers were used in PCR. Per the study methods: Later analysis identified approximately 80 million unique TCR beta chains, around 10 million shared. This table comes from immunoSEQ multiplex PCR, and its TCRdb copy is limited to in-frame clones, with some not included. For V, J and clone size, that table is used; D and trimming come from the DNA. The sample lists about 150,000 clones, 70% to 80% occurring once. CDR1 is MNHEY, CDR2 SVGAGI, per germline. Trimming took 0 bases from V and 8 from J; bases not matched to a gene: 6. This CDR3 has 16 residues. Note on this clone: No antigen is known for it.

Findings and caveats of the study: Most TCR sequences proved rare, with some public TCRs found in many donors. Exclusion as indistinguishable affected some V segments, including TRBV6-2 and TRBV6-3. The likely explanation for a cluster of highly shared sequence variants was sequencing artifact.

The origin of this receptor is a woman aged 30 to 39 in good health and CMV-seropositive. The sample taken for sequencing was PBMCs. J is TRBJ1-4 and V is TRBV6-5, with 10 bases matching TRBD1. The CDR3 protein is CASSYSAGQGNEKLFF. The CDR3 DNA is TGTGCCAGCAGTTACTCTGCGGGACAGGGGAACGAAAAACTGTTTTTT.